These T cell receptor beta chains were read from a single sample in a study of cytomegalovirus exposure and HLA in healthy donors. Some clones are missing from TCRdb's copy, which holds only in-frame ones; the method was immunoSEQ multiplex PCR. The sample yields 110,000 to 150,000 clones, roughly three quarters seen once. The sequenced material came from PBMCs. All receptors derive from a female donor in good health and CMV-seronegative. The CDR3 runs from the conserved cysteine through the conserved F or W. Each record gives: J gene, V gene, D gene, clone size, CDR3 DNA, CDR3 protein. The D gene is left open where the match is weak. Size values are once, few and many counts, or a class for expanded clones, and some rows have none.

TRBJ2-1 TRBV5-4 TRBD2 - TGTGCCAGCAGCTTGGCCGGGTTAGCGGGATGGAATGAGCAGTTCTTC CASSLAGLAGWNEQFF
TRBJ2-4 TRBV2 TRBD2 - TGTGCCAGCAGGACCGGGACTAGCGGACCGCTAGCCAAAAACATTCAGTACTTC CASRTGTSGPLAKNIQYF
TRBJ1-2 TRBV6-5 - few TGTGCCAGCAGTCAGGGGTCAGGCTACACCTTC CASSQGSGYTF
TRBJ2-1 TRBV15 - - TGTGCCACCAGCAGAAATCTAGCTCGGGAGTTGAATGAGCAGTTCTTC CATSRNLARELNEQFF
TRBJ1-5 TRBV18 TRBD1 - TGTGCCAGCTCCCGAGACAGGGCGAAAACCCAGCATTTT CASSRDRAKTQHF
TRBJ1-2 TRBV5-1 TRBD1 - TGCGCCAGCAGCAGCAGGACAGGTTGGGGCTACACCTTC CASSSRTGWGYTF
TRBJ1-3 TRBV9 - - TGTGCCAGCAGCGCCCTCTCTGGAAACACCATATATTTT CASSALSGNTIYF
TRBJ1-1 TRBV30 - once TGTGCCTGGAGTGTACGGCGGCAGCTGAACACTGAAGCTTTCTTT CAWSVRRQLNTEAFF
TRBJ1-1 TRBV5-6 TRBD1 - TGTGCCAGCAGCAGGACAGGGAGGTGTTTGGCTTTCTTT CASSRTGRCLAFF
TRBJ1-1 TRBV27 TRBD1 - TGTGCCAGCAGTGAGACAGGGAGAACTGAAGCTTTCTTT CASSETGRTEAFF
TRBJ2-7 TRBV10-3 TRBD1 few TGTGCCATCAGCCGGACAGGGGAACACGAGCAGTACTTC CAISRTGEHEQYF
TRBJ1-1 TRBV30 - - TGTGCCTGGAGTGTACCTGGGAGAATGAACACTGAAGCTTTCTTT CAWSVPGRMNTEAFF
TRBJ1-4 TRBV11-1 - - TGTGCCAGCAGCTCCATCACAGGGCGAGGAGAAAAACTGTTTTTT CASSSITGRGEKLFF
TRBJ2-7 TRBV7-3 TRBD2 - TGTGCCAGCAGCTTAAACTCAGAGGGAAAGACTAGCGGGGATCCCTACGAGCAGTACTTC CASSLNSEGKTSGDPYEQYF
TRBJ2-7 TRBV7-8 TRBD2 - TGTGCCAGCAGCTCAGGGCTAGCGGGAGTCTACGAGCAGTACTTC CASSSGLAGVYEQYF
TRBJ2-1 TRBV28 TRBD2 - TGTGCCAGCAGAGTGGGTTTAGCGGGCCGCTCCTACAATGAGCAGTTCTTC CASRVGLAGRSYNEQFF
TRBJ1-2 TRBV6-5 - few TGTGCCAGCAGTTACTCGACAGGCCTACAAACTCGCTACACCTTC CASSYSTGLQTRYTF
TRBJ1-1 TRBV9 - - TGTGCCAGCAGCCCGGGGGAGGGGATGGGGATAATGAACACTGAAGCTTTCTTT CASSPGEGMGIMNTEAFF
TRBJ2-7 TRBV10-2 - few TGCGCCAGCAGTGAGTATTCTAGCGTATACTCCTACGAGCAGTACTTC CASSEYSSVYSYEQYF
TRBJ1-2 TRBV4-3 TRBD1 few TGCGCCAGCAGCCAAGCCGACAGGGTGAATGGCTACACCTTC CASSQADRVNGYTF
TRBJ2-7 TRBV5-1 TRBD1 - TGCGCCAGCACTCATCGGGGCATGACAGGGGGATCCTACGAGCAGTACTTC CASTHRGMTGGSYEQYF
TRBJ2-7 TRBV10-3 - once TGTGCCATCAAGGGAGGAGGGGGGGCCTACGAGCAGTACTTC CAIKGGGGAYEQYF
TRBJ1-2 TRBV28 TRBD1 - TGTGCCAGCAGTTTCCACGATTCCGGGACAGGGGAGCGTGGCTACACCTTC CASSFHDSGTGERGYTF
TRBJ1-2 TRBV25-1 - - TGTGCCAGCAGTGACGGGAGGAGAGGAAGACCCTATGGCTACACCTTC CASSDGRRGRPYGYTF
TRBJ2-3 TRBV18 TRBD2 - TGTGCCAGCTCACCCCGGTTGGCGGGAGCGTGGGCAGATACGCAGTATTTT CASSPRLAGAWADTQYF
TRBJ2-2 TRBV4-2 - - TGTGCCAGCAGCCAAGATTGGCGGGGCCGGGGGGAGCTGTTTTTT CASSQDWRGRGELFF
TRBJ2-1 TRBV30 - - TGTGCCTGGAGTCCGGGAGCCCACAATGAGCAGTTCTTC CAWSPGAHNEQFF
TRBJ2-1 TRBV29-1 TRBD2 - TGCAGCGTTGAGGGACTAGCGGAATGGAATGAGCAGTTCTTC CSVEGLAEWNEQFF
TRBJ1-5 TRBV30 - - TGTGCCTGGAGTGTGGGCCTCGATCAGCCCCAGCATTTT CAWSVGLDQPQHF
TRBJ1-1 TRBV28 TRBD1 many TGTGCCAGCAGTGCGCAGGGGGCCCTTGAGGGGGCCACTGAAGCTTTCTTT CASSAQGALEGATEAFF
TRBJ1-2 TRBV7-9 - - TGTGCCAGCAGCTTAACGGGGGGCTATGGCTACACCTTC CASSLTGGYGYTF
TRBJ2-1 TRBV29-1 TRBD2 - TGCAGCGTTTACTCCGGGACTAGGGGTGAGCAGTTCTTC CSVYSGTRGEQFF
TRBJ1-1 TRBV7-9 TRBD1 - TGTTCCAGCAGCAAGACAGGGGCTGAAGCTTTCTTT CSSSKTGAEAFF
TRBJ2-7 TRBV30 - - TGTGCCTGGGGACAACTCAGCTCCTACGAGCAGTACTTC CAWGQLSSYEQYF
TRBJ2-3 TRBV14 - once TGTGCCAGCAGCCAACAGGGTGGGACAGATACGCAGTATTTT CASSQQGGTDTQYF
TRBJ1-1 TRBV6-1 TRBD1 - TGTGCCAGCCGAGACAGGGTGTACACTGAAGCTTTCTTT CASRDRVYTEAFF
TRBJ1-1 TRBV28 - few TGTGCCAGCACGAGAGGGGGATCCTTTGAAGCTTTCTTT CASTRGGSFEAFF
TRBJ1-4 TRBV7-9 - once TGTTCCAGCAGCCCCACCGGTGAAAAACTGTTTTTT CSSSPTGEKLFF
TRBJ1-4 TRBV5-1 TRBD1 - TGCGCCAGCAGCTTGGAGGGGGCACACTTGGTCGGGGAAAAACTGTTTTTT CASSLEGAHLVGEKLFF
TRBJ2-7 TRBV30 TRBD2 - TGTGCCTGGAGGGGACTAGCGGGGCCTCCCTACGAGCAGTACTTC CAWRGLAGPPYEQYF
TRBJ2-1 TRBV11-1 - - TGTGCCAGCAGCTTTAACTATGACCCCACCTACAATGAGCAGTTCTTC CASSFNYDPTYNEQFF